This T cell receptor beta chain was identified in a study of blood T cell repertoires in COVID-19. Overall study context: The United States, Italy and Spain were the sources of the acute and convalescent COVID-19 samples.

The junction had 5 bases not matched to a gene; V was cut back by 3 bases and J by 3 bases. The CDR3 contains 16 residues. Profiled with immunoSEQ multiplex PCR; TCRdb holds only in-frame clones, not every one. This repertoire shows over 60,000 clones, roughly 82% found once; its top ten account for around 19%. Sequencing was done on a sample of peripheral blood. The clonotype was recovered from a human donor in a cohort sampled during active COVID-19. This rearrangement joins TRBV23-1 to TRBJ2-1, with 10 bases that match TRBD2. TRBV23-1 is placed among ORFs of uncertain function. CDR3: CASSHLAGGFYNEQFF. In DNA, the CDR3 is TGCGCCAGCAGTCATTTAGCGGGGGGTTTCTACAATGAGCAGTTCTTC.